Presented here are 7 T cell receptor beta chains from one specimen sequenced in a study of cytotoxic CD8 clonotypes in ibrutinib-treated CLL (dated by TCRdb to the early 2020s). Libraries were made using the immunoSEQ multiplex PCR assay. This is the immuneACCESS table as TCRdb keeps it, with only in-frame sequences that have V and J called. A part of the clones is gone; compared with another copy, unresolved V genes explain less than half, and the rest is unexplained. A total of over 200,000 clones appear in this sample, roughly 77% of them only once. 5.9% of the sample goes to the ten largest clones. This specimen's time point label, interpreted: 12 to 13 months on ibrutinib. The sample was PBMCs, taken after 12 months of ibrutinib treatment. These receptors originate from a human donor with chronic lymphocytic leukemia.

CDR3 amino acids: CASSLGPASGANVLTF. CDR3 DNA: TGTGCCAGCAGCTTGGGACCGGCCTCTGGGGCCAACGTCCTGACTTTC. This sequence joins TRBV28 and TRBJ2-6; the D call may be TRBD1 or TRBD2 (5 bases each). The CDR3 has 16 amino acids. Between the trimmed V and J ends, which lost 6 bases and 0 bases, there was a span of 12 bases. The germline CDR1 and CDR2 sequences are MDHEN and SYDVKM.

The chain is built from TRBV4-2 and TRBJ2-3, with TRBD2 as a possible D gene (6 bases). Looked up from germline, CDR1 is LGHNA and CDR2 is YNFKEQ. This CDR3 is 16 amino acids long. Trimming stripped 0 bases from V and 8 bases from J, with 18 bases between. The CDR3 loop reads CASSQDSGREMITQYF. CDR3 sequence (DNA): TGTGCCAGCAGCCAAGATTCGGGACGGGAGATGATTACGCAGTATTTT.

Points on this clone: Since a much larger clone is just one base distant, this may be a read error. This chain links TRBV7-3 with TRBJ2-7; 7 bases are a match to TRBD2. V lost 3 bases, J lost 1 base, and 0 bases stayed unmatched. The CDR3 spans 13 residues. In germline, CDR1 is SGHTA, CDR2 FQGTGA. The CDR3 region is CASSLRGSYEQYF. For the CDR3, the DNA is TGTGCCAGCAGCTTGCGGGGGTCCTACGAGCAGTACTTC.

The CDR3 loop is CASSYLTSGGSEQYF. CDR3 bases: TGTGCCAGCAGTTACCTGACTAGCGGTGGCTCTGAGCAGTACTTC. The genes are TRBV6-5 and TRBJ2-7; 9 nucleotides match TRBD2. Germline loops: CDR1 MNHEY, CDR2 SVGAGI. V was clipped by 2 bases and J by 7 bases; unmatched bases: 9. This CDR3 has 15 residues.

The chain recombines TRBV18 with TRBJ2-5; D is uncertain. Germline V CDR1 and CDR2: KGHSH, LQKENI. V shed 4 bases and J shed 4 bases, with 4 bases lying between them. CDR3 length: 11 residues. As DNA, the CDR3 is TGTGCCAGCTCACGACGAGAGACCCAGTACTTC. Translation: CASSRRETQYF.

This clone came up a few times. The chain couples TRBV30 to TRBJ1-1, with D hard to call. Germline V CDR1 and CDR2: GTSNPN, SVGIG (reference sequence). V was shortened by 1 base and J by 8 bases, with 8 bases between the two germline ends. The CDR3 totals 11 residues. This CDR3 is CAWSAIGEAFF. In nucleotides, the CDR3 is TGTGCCTGGAGTGCAATCGGCGAAGCTTTCTTT.

The table lists this clone with a count of one. The rearrangement links TRBV5-5 to TRBJ1-2, with a tentative D call TRBD1 (6 bases). This CDR3 has 14 residues. The germline CDR1 and CDR2 sequences are SGHKS and YYEKEE (reference sequence). V was clipped by 4 bases and J by 4 bases, with 14 bases between them. In nucleotides, the CDR3 is TGTGCCAGCAGCCCTAGGACAGCGGCCTATGGCTACACCTTC. Residues: CASSPRTAAYGYTF.